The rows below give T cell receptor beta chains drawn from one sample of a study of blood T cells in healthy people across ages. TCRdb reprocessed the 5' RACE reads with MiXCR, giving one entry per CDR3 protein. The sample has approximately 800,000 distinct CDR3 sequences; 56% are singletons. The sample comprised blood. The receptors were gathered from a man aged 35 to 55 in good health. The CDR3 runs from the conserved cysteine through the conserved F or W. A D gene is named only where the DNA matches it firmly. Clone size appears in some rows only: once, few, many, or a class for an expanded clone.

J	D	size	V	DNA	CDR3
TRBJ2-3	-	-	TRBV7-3	TGTGCCAGCCCCGTTAATACGCAGTATTTT	CASPVNTQYF
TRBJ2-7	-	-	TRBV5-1	TGCGCCAGCGGCGTGGACGGATCCTACGAGCAGTACTTC	CASGVDGSYEQYF
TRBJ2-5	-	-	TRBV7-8	TGTGCCAGCACCTCAAGTTCTACAGCAGAGACCCAGTACTTC	CASTSSSTAETQYF
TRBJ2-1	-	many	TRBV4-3	TGCGCCAGCAGCCAAGGGACTATTGGCAATGAGCAGTTCTTC	CASSQGTIGNEQFF
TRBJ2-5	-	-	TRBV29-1	TGCAGCGCGAACTCACAGGGTTTTAAAGAGACCCAGTACTTC	CSANSQGFKETQYF
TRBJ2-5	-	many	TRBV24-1	TGTGCCACCAGTGACGGCCCCGGAGAGACCCAGTACTTC	CATSDGPGETQYF
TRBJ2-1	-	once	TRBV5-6	TGTGCCAGCAGCTTGAAGGGTCGGGGCCGCAATGAGCAGTTCTTC	CASSLKGRGRNEQFF
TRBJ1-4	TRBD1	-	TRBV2	TGTGCCAGCAGTGAAGAAGAAGGGGGCACGATTGAAAAACTGTTTTTT	CASSEEEGGTIEKLFF
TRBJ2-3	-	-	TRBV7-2	TGTGCCAGCAGCTTAGAGGTCAGAAGATCGTCGGATACGCAGTATTTT	CASSLEVRRSSDTQYF
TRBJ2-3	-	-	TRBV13	TGTGCCAGAAGCTTAATAGGGTACGGCACAGATACGCAGTATTTT	CARSLIGYGTDTQYF
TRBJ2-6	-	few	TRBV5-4	TGTGCCAGCAGCTTTCGTTTCCAGGGAGCTGGGGCCAACGTCCTGACTTTC	CASSFRFQGAGANVLTF
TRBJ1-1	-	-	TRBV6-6	TGTGCCACGGGGGCCCCACGTAACACTGAAGCTTTCTTT	CATGAPRNTEAFF
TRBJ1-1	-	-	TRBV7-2	TGTGCCAGCAGCGTAAGAATGGCGAACACTGAAGCTTTCTTT	CASSVRMANTEAFF
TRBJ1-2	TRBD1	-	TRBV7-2	TGTGCCAGCAGCTTGGGGACAGCCCTGTATGGCTACACCTTC	CASSLGTALYGYTF
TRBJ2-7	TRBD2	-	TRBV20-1	TGCAGTGCTAGAGTCCTAGCGGGGGGGGAAATAGACGAGCAGTACTTC	CSARVLAGGEIDEQYF
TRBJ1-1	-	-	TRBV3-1	TGTGCCAGCAGCCACTACAGGAAAGAAGCTTTCTTT	CASSHYRKEAFF
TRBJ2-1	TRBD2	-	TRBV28	TGTGCCAGCAACCCTAGCGGGAGAAACAATGAGCAGTTCTTC	CASNPSGRNNEQFF
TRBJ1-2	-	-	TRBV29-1	TGCAGCGTGGAGGGGCCTGAACCATATGGCTACACCTTC	CSVEGPEPYGYTF
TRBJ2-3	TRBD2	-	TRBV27	TGTGCCAGCAGTAGCTCTAGCGGGGATTTCACAGATACGCAGTATTTT	CASSSSSGDFTDTQYF
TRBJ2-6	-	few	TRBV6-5	TGTGCCAGCAGTGTGACAGGAGCTGGGGCCAACGTCCTGACTTTC	CASSVTGAGANVLTF
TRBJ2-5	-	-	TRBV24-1	TGTGCCACCAGTGGGGAGGTTCAGGAGACCCAGTACTTC	CATSGEVQETQYF
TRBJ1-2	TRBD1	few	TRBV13	TGTGCCAGCAGCTTCAGGGGGATTAAGTTTGGCTACACCTTC	CASSFRGIKFGYTF
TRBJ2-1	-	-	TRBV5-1	TGCGCCAGCAGGTCGGGAGTCGGGTCCGGAAATGAGCAGTTCTTC	CASRSGVGSGNEQFF
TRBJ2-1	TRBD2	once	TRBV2	TGTGCCAGCAACCCCGAAGGGACTATCGCCAATGAGCAGTTCTTC	CASNPEGTIANEQFF
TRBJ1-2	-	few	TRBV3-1	TGTGCCAGCAGTCAAGTCTCCCCGGGAGGCAACTATGGCTACACCTTC	CASSQVSPGGNYGYTF
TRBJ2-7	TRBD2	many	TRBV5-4	TGTGCCAGCAGCTTGTGGGCTAGCGGGTTCAACGAGCAGTACTTC	CASSLWASGFNEQYF
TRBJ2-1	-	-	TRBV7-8	TGTGCCAGCAGCCCCCAGGCGGCTCACACAGGGCAGTTCTTC	CASSPQAAHTGQFF
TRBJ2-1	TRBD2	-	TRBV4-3	TGCGCCAGCAGCCAAGAGGGACTAGATCCCTACAATGAGCAGTTCTTC	CASSQEGLDPYNEQFF
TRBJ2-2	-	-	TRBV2	TGTGCCAGCAGTGGTCGGGCAGGAGACACCGGGGAGCTGTTTTTT	CASSGRAGDTGELFF
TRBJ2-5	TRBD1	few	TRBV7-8	TGTGCCAGCAGCCCCCGACAGGGTTGGTTGGAGACCCAGTACTTC	CASSPRQGWLETQYF
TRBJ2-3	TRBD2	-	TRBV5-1	TGCGCCAGCAGCTTGGAGCCTAGCGGATCAGATACGCAGTATTTT	CASSLEPSGSDTQYF
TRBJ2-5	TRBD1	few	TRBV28	TGTGCCAGCAGTCTGGACAGGGTGTTAGAGACCCAGTACTTC	CASSLDRVLETQYF
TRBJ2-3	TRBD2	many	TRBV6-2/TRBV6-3	TGCGCCAGCAGTTCTAGCGGAGATACGCAGTATTTT	CASSSSGDTQYF
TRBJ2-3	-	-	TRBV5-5	TGTGCCAGCAGCTTGGGAGTCCTAGCACCTACAGATACGCAGTATTTT	CASSLGVLAPTDTQYF
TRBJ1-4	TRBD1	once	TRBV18	TGTGCCAGCTCACCGTCCTCGGGACAGGGGAATGAAAAACTGTTTTTT	CASSPSSGQGNEKLFF
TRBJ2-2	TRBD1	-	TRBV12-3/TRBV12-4	TGTGCCAGCAGTTTAAGGGACAGGGGGAGAACCGGGGAGCTGTTTTTT	CASSLRDRGRTGELFF
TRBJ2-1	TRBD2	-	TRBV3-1	TGTGCCAGCAGCCAAGGCCCGTGGGCTAGCGGGGGGCCCGGATACAATGAGCAGTTCTTC	CASSQGPWASGGPGYNEQFF
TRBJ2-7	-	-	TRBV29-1	TGCAGCGTTGAATGGGGGCCCTCCTACGAGCAGTACTTC	CSVEWGPSYEQYF
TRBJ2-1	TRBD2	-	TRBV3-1	TGTGCCAGCAGCCAGGGGACTAGCGGGATACGTCAGTTCTTC	CASSQGTSGIRQFF
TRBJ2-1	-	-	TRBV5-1	TGCGCCAGCAGCTGGAGGGGGGATGAGCAGTTCTTC	CASSWRGDEQFF
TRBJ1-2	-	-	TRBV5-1	TGCGCCAGCAGCTACGGAAACAGAGGTGGTACTAACTATGGCTACACCTTC	CASSYGNRGGTNYGYTF
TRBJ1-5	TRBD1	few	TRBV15	TGTGCCACCAGCAGTGCTTCGGGACAGGGCGGGGATCAGCCCCAGCATTTT	CATSSASGQGGDQPQHF
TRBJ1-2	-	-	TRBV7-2	TGTGCCAGCAGCTCGCGTATGATAAACTATGGCCACACCTTC	CASSSRMINYGHTF
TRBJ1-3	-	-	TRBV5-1	TGCGCCAGCAGACCGGATCAGGGGTCTGGAAACACCATATATTTT	CASRPDQGSGNTIYF
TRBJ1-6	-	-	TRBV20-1	TGCAGTGCTAGAGATAGGGGAGGCAAGTCTTCACCCCTCCACTTT	CSARDRGGKSSPLHF
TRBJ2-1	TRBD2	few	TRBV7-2	TGTGCCAGCAGCTTAACCGGGACTAGCACCGACAATGAGCAGTTCTTC	CASSLTGTSTDNEQFF
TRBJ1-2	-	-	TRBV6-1	TGTGCCAGCACCCGACTAGGGGACTATGGCTACACCTTC	CASTRLGDYGYTF
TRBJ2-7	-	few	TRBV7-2	TGTGCCAGCAGCCGCACTTCCAATCGGCGTTTCGACTACGAGCAGTACTTC	CASSRTSNRRFDYEQYF
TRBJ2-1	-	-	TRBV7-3	TGTGCCAGCAGCTCGAGAGGGGGGGCAGGGGGATACAATGAGCAGTTCTTC	CASSSRGGAGGYNEQFF
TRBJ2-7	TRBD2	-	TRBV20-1	TGCAGTGCTAGGGGGGACTACTCCTACGAGCAGTACTTC	CSARGDYSYEQYF
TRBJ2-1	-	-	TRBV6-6	TGTGCCAGCAGTTACTCTTTGGTGTACAATGAGCAGTTCTTC	CASSYSLVYNEQFF
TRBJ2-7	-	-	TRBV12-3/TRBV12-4	TGTGCCAGCAGTTTTTGGGGGGCGACCTACGAGCAGTACTTC	CASSFWGATYEQYF
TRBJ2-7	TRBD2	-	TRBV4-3	TGCGCCAGCAGCCAGCTAGCGGGGCAGTGCTACGAGCAGTACTTC	CASSQLAGQCYEQYF
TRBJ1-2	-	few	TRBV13	TGTGCCAGCAGCTTAGTAGGGGTTGAAGCTAACTATGGCTACACCTTC	CASSLVGVEANYGYTF
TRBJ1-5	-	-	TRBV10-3	TGTGCCATCAGACCCGAGGGAGAGGGGAATCAGCCCCAGCATTTT	CAIRPEGEGNQPQHF
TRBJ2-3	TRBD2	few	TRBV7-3	TGTGCCAGCAGCCCCCGCCTAGCGGGGGTCGATACGCAGTATTTT	CASSPRLAGVDTQYF
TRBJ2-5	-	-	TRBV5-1	TGCGCCAGCAGCGTGGCCGAACCGGAAGAGACCCAGTACTTC	CASSVAEPEETQYF
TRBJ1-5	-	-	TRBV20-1	TGCAGTGCTAGAGAGGGCAGGGTGGTGCAGCCCCAGCATTTT	CSAREGRVVQPQHF
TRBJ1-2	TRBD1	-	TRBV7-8	TGTGCCAGCAGCCCTGGGGACAGAGGGCGGAAGCCCTATGGCTACACCTTC	CASSPGDRGRKPYGYTF
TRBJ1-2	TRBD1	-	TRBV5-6	TGTGCCAGCAGCCCGGATACCGGGACAGGGGGCTCTGTTGGCTACACCTTC	CASSPDTGTGGSVGYTF